The present T cell receptor (beta chain) was sequenced within a study of blood T cell repertoires in COVID-19. Study details: There were acute and convalescent COVID-19 samples, and they came from the United States, Italy and Spain.

Repertoires were generated with immunoSEQ multiplex PCR, while TCRdb's copy carries only in-frame clones and drops some. The sample consists of about 210,000 clones, more than 85% of them appearing once. The CDR3 has 17 amino acids. Germline lookup yields CDR1 MNHEY and CDR2 SVGEGT. V was clipped by 1 base and J by 0 bases; unmatched bases: 5. The chain has TRBV6-2 or TRBV6-3 and TRBJ1-1, with TRBD1 matching over 10 bases. The sequence was collected from a man aged 40-49 years with acute or convalescent COVID-19. Sequencing was performed on peripheral blood. As DNA, the CDR3 is TGTGCCAGCAGTTACTTCCGGGGACAGGGGATGAACACTGAAGCTTTCTTT. It encodes CASSYFRGQGMNTEAFF.